These T cell receptor beta chains were read from a single sample in a study of cytotoxic CD8 clonotypes in ibrutinib-treated CLL. Generated by immunoSEQ multiplex PCR, the TCRdb table keeps only in-frame clones and is missing some. Here the sample spans 200,000 or so clones, 70% to 75% being singletons. Sequencing used PBMCs, obtained after 12 months of ibrutinib treatment. The receptors were gathered from a human donor with chronic lymphocytic leukemia. Both conserved end residues are part of each CDR3. A D gene is named only where the DNA matches it firmly. Expanded clones get a size class; other rows say once, few or many, or leave the size out.

d_gene: -; abundance: few; j_gene: TRBJ1-1; v_gene: TRBV10-1; CDR3nt: TGCGCCAGCAGTGCTCAGGGACCAGCTTTCTTT; CDR3aa: CASSAQGPAFF
d_gene: TRBD1; abundance: -; j_gene: TRBJ1-2; v_gene: TRBV5-4; CDR3nt: TGTGCCAGCAGCCTACGGACAGGACCTAACTATGGCTACACCTTC; CDR3aa: CASSLRTGPNYGYTF
d_gene: TRBD1; abundance: -; j_gene: TRBJ1-2; v_gene: TRBV6-5; CDR3nt: TGTGCCAGCAGCCCGGACAGGGCGAACTATGGCTACACCTTC; CDR3aa: CASSPDRANYGYTF
d_gene: -; abundance: -; j_gene: TRBJ2-7; v_gene: TRBV29-1; CDR3nt: TGCAGCGTTGTTGTGTCTCGGGAGCAGTACTTC; CDR3aa: CSVVVSREQYF
d_gene: -; abundance: -; j_gene: TRBJ2-7; v_gene: TRBV4-1; CDR3nt: TGCGCCAGCAGCCAAGATAGAGTCGGGGAGCTCGAGCAGTACTTC; CDR3aa: CASSQDRVGELEQYF
d_gene: -; abundance: once; j_gene: TRBJ2-6; v_gene: TRBV2; CDR3nt: TGTGCCAGCCTGGGGTCTGTGGCCAACGTCCTGACTTTC; CDR3aa: CASLGSVANVLTF
d_gene: -; abundance: few; j_gene: TRBJ1-5; v_gene: TRBV5-4; CDR3nt: TGTGCCAGCAGCTCCTCCAGGGACAATCAGCCCCAGCATTTT; CDR3aa: CASSSSRDNQPQHF
d_gene: -; abundance: few; j_gene: TRBJ2-7; v_gene: TRBV27; CDR3nt: TGTGCCAGCAGTTTTGGGTTCGGTCGCTCCTACGAGCAGTACTTC; CDR3aa: CASSFGFGRSYEQYF
d_gene: TRBD1; abundance: -; j_gene: TRBJ2-7; v_gene: TRBV7-9; CDR3nt: TGTGCCAGCAGCTTGTCGACAGGGGTCCCATGGGAGCAGTACTTC; CDR3aa: CASSLSTGVPWEQYF
d_gene: -; abundance: -; j_gene: TRBJ1-5; v_gene: TRBV6-5; CDR3nt: TGTGCCAGCAGCCGCCGAGGGGGTAGCAATCAGCCCCAGCATTTT; CDR3aa: CASSRRGGSNQPQHF
d_gene: -; abundance: -; j_gene: TRBJ2-7; v_gene: TRBV27; CDR3nt: TGTGCCAGCAGTTTAAGGGACTCGCATCTTTCCTACGAGCAGTACTTC; CDR3aa: CASSLRDSHLSYEQYF
d_gene: -; abundance: once; j_gene: TRBJ2-1; v_gene: TRBV13; CDR3nt: TGTGCCAGCAGCTTAGGGGGGCCCCACTCCTACAATGAGCAGTTCTTC; CDR3aa: CASSLGGPHSYNEQFF
d_gene: -; abundance: -; j_gene: TRBJ1-2; v_gene: TRBV2; CDR3nt: TGTGCCAGCCATCTAGGGGCAGGTAATGGCTACACCTTC; CDR3aa: CASHLGAGNGYTF
d_gene: TRBD2; abundance: few; j_gene: TRBJ2-5; v_gene: TRBV28; CDR3nt: TGTGCCAGCAGTTTCGACCCGGCTAGCGGGAGGGATCAAGAGACCCAGTACTTC; CDR3aa: CASSFDPASGRDQETQYF
d_gene: -; abundance: once; j_gene: TRBJ2-3; v_gene: TRBV5-1; CDR3nt: TGCGCCAGCAGCTTGAGGCAGATCACAGATACGCAGTATTTT; CDR3aa: CASSLRQITDTQYF
d_gene: -; abundance: -; j_gene: TRBJ1-1; v_gene: TRBV6-5; CDR3nt: TGTGCCAGCAGCCCCGGACAGATGAACACTGAAGCTTTCTTT; CDR3aa: CASSPGQMNTEAFF
d_gene: -; abundance: -; j_gene: TRBJ2-5; v_gene: TRBV11-3; CDR3nt: TGTGCCAGCAGCTTAGGGGGGGAATCTCAAGAGACCCAGTACTTC; CDR3aa: CASSLGGESQETQYF
d_gene: -; abundance: -; j_gene: TRBJ1-6; v_gene: TRBV4-2; CDR3nt: TGTGCCAGCAGCCAAGCGGGTTATTGGGATTCACCCCTCCACTTT; CDR3aa: CASSQAGYWDSPLHF
d_gene: -; abundance: -; j_gene: TRBJ1-4; v_gene: TRBV27; CDR3nt: TGTGCCAGCAGTTCAATCGGACGGGAGGCTAATGAAAAACTGTTTTTT; CDR3aa: CASSSIGREANEKLFF
d_gene: -; abundance: -; j_gene: TRBJ1-1; v_gene: TRBV2; CDR3nt: TGTGCCAACAGAGAGTACAAGGGGATCGGCACTGAAGCTTTCTTT; CDR3aa: CANREYKGIGTEAFF
d_gene: -; abundance: -; j_gene: TRBJ2-3; v_gene: TRBV23-1; CDR3nt: TGCGCCAGCAGTCCAGTGCTTATAGGAGATACGCAGTATTTT; CDR3aa: CASSPVLIGDTQYF
d_gene: -; abundance: -; j_gene: TRBJ2-1; v_gene: TRBV7-9; CDR3nt: TGTGCCAGCAGCTCGGGACCAGGGCAGTTCTTC; CDR3aa: CASSSGPGQFF
d_gene: TRBD1; abundance: -; j_gene: TRBJ2-1; v_gene: TRBV19; CDR3nt: TGTGCCAGTAGTAGATACACCGACAGGGGTGGTATCTCCTACAATGAGCAGTTCTTC; CDR3aa: CASSRYTDRGGISYNEQFF
d_gene: -; abundance: -; j_gene: TRBJ2-7; v_gene: TRBV27; CDR3nt: TGTGCCAGCAGTTTTGGTCTCCCCTACGAGCAGTACTTC; CDR3aa: CASSFGLPYEQYF
d_gene: -; abundance: few; j_gene: TRBJ1-4; v_gene: TRBV6-5; CDR3nt: TGTGCCAGCAGAGGACCTATAGAAAAACTGTTTTTT; CDR3aa: CASRGPIEKLFF
d_gene: TRBD1; abundance: few; j_gene: TRBJ1-3; v_gene: TRBV5-1; CDR3nt: TGCGCCAGCAGCTTCCGGGACAGAAGCTTCTCTGGAAACACCATATATTTT; CDR3aa: CASSFRDRSFSGNTIYF
d_gene: -; abundance: -; j_gene: TRBJ1-5; v_gene: TRBV6-6; CDR3nt: TGTGCCAGCAGTTCTTCTGGGGGCTATCAGCCCCAGCATTTT; CDR3aa: CASSSSGGYQPQHF
d_gene: -; abundance: -; j_gene: TRBJ2-7; v_gene: TRBV29-1; CDR3nt: TGCAGCGTTGGCGCGGACGTTACCGAGCAGTACTTC; CDR3aa: CSVGADVTEQYF
d_gene: -; abundance: -; j_gene: TRBJ2-2; v_gene: TRBV19; CDR3nt: TGTGCCAGTAGTATAGCCAGGAAAGGCACCGGGGAGCTGTTTTTT; CDR3aa: CASSIARKGTGELFF
d_gene: TRBD1; abundance: once; j_gene: TRBJ2-1; v_gene: TRBV18; CDR3nt: TGTGCCAGCTCACCACGACAGGGGTTAAATACCTACAATGAGCAGTTCTTC; CDR3aa: CASSPRQGLNTYNEQFF
d_gene: TRBD1; abundance: -; j_gene: TRBJ1-5; v_gene: TRBV28; CDR3nt: TGTGCCAGCAGTCCAACAACGGACAGGGGGCTTAGCAATCAGCCCCAGCATTTT; CDR3aa: CASSPTTDRGLSNQPQHF
d_gene: -; abundance: few; j_gene: TRBJ1-2; v_gene: TRBV19; CDR3nt: TGTGCCAGTACCCCCGGACATTCCGGCGGCTATGGCTACACCTTC; CDR3aa: CASTPGHSGGYGYTF
d_gene: -; abundance: -; j_gene: TRBJ1-1; v_gene: TRBV5-1; CDR3nt: TGCGCCAGCAGCTCCTCGCCGACAGGTTTCACTGAAGCTTTCTTT; CDR3aa: CASSSSPTGFTEAFF
d_gene: TRBD1; abundance: -; j_gene: TRBJ2-2; v_gene: TRBV9; CDR3nt: TGTGCCAGCAGCGTAAACCCAGGGGGAACCGGGGAGCTGTTTTTT; CDR3aa: CASSVNPGGTGELFF
d_gene: -; abundance: few; j_gene: TRBJ2-6; v_gene: TRBV30; CDR3nt: TGTGCCCGCGGAGCGGGGGCCAACGTCCTGACTTTC; CDR3aa: CARGAGANVLTF
d_gene: TRBD1; abundance: -; j_gene: TRBJ1-1; v_gene: TRBV28; CDR3nt: TGTGCCAGCAGTTCATCCGGGACAGGGGGCACTGAAGCTTTCTTT; CDR3aa: CASSSSGTGGTEAFF
d_gene: -; abundance: -; j_gene: TRBJ1-2; v_gene: TRBV6-5; CDR3nt: TGTGCCAGCAGGACAGAGGACTATGGCTACACCTTC; CDR3aa: CASRTEDYGYTF
d_gene: -; abundance: -; j_gene: TRBJ2-5; v_gene: TRBV9; CDR3nt: TGTGCCAGCAGCGTTGAAGCGGCAGAGACCCAGTACTTC; CDR3aa: CASSVEAAETQYF
d_gene: -; abundance: -; j_gene: TRBJ1-1; v_gene: TRBV6-5; CDR3nt: TGTGCCAGCAGTTACTTGGGGGAAGGTAGAGCTTTCTTT; CDR3aa: CASSYLGEGRAFF
d_gene: -; abundance: few; j_gene: TRBJ1-2; v_gene: TRBV2; CDR3nt: TGTGCCAGCAGTGGCCCCCTGGGCAAGTACTATGGCTACACCTTC; CDR3aa: CASSGPLGKYYGYTF
d_gene: TRBD2; abundance: -; j_gene: TRBJ2-1; v_gene: TRBV4-2; CDR3nt: TGTGCCAGCAGCCAATGGGGGGGAGGGCCGGAGAATGAGCAGTTCTTC; CDR3aa: CASSQWGGGPENEQFF
d_gene: TRBD1; abundance: -; j_gene: TRBJ2-3; v_gene: TRBV15; CDR3nt: TGTGCCACCAGCACCGGGGGACAGGGGGTAGATACGCAGTATTTT; CDR3aa: CATSTGGQGVDTQYF
d_gene: -; abundance: many; j_gene: TRBJ1-1; v_gene: TRBV5-1; CDR3nt: TGCGCCAGCTCCTTTGGGTCGGGCACTGAAGCTTTCTTT; CDR3aa: CASSFGSGTEAFF
d_gene: -; abundance: few; j_gene: TRBJ1-2; v_gene: TRBV25-1; CDR3nt: TGTGCCAGCCGCGCTCCCTGGGGCTACACCTTC; CDR3aa: CASRAPWGYTF
d_gene: TRBD2; abundance: -; j_gene: TRBJ2-7; v_gene: TRBV6-5; CDR3nt: TGTGCCAGCCGGGCGGGGGGTTACGAGCAGTACTTC; CDR3aa: CASRAGGYEQYF
d_gene: -; abundance: -; j_gene: TRBJ2-5; v_gene: TRBV25-1; CDR3nt: TGTGCCAGCAGTGAATTCGTCCGAGGGTGGGGAGAGACCCAGTACTTC; CDR3aa: CASSEFVRGWGETQYF
d_gene: TRBD1; abundance: -; j_gene: TRBJ1-5; v_gene: TRBV7-9; CDR3nt: TGTGCCAGCAGCTTGACAGGGGATCCGAATCAGCCCCAGCATTTT; CDR3aa: CASSLTGDPNQPQHF
d_gene: -; abundance: -; j_gene: TRBJ1-2; v_gene: TRBV4-1; CDR3nt: TGCGCCAGCAGCCAGGGGCCAAACTATGGCTACACCTTC; CDR3aa: CASSQGPNYGYTF
d_gene: TRBD1; abundance: -; j_gene: TRBJ2-2; v_gene: TRBV5-1; CDR3nt: TGCGCCAGCGGACAGGGGATTTCCACCGGGGAGCTGTTTTTT; CDR3aa: CASGQGISTGELFF
d_gene: -; abundance: -; j_gene: TRBJ2-3; v_gene: TRBV5-1; CDR3nt: TGCGCCAGCAGCGCCGTGCAAGATACGCAGTATTTT; CDR3aa: CASSAVQDTQYF
d_gene: -; abundance: -; j_gene: TRBJ2-3; v_gene: TRBV7-3; CDR3nt: TGTGCCAGCAGCGAGGTCGGCAGCACAGATACGCAGTATTTT; CDR3aa: CASSEVGSTDTQYF
d_gene: -; abundance: -; j_gene: TRBJ2-7; v_gene: TRBV27; CDR3nt: TGTGCCAGCAGTTTCAGGGGCTGGTACGAGCAGTACTTC; CDR3aa: CASSFRGWYEQYF
d_gene: TRBD1; abundance: once; j_gene: TRBJ1-4; v_gene: TRBV5-4; CDR3nt: TGTGCCAGCAGCTTCCGGGACAGTCGAGAAAAACTGTTTTTT; CDR3aa: CASSFRDSREKLFF
d_gene: -; abundance: -; j_gene: TRBJ2-1; v_gene: TRBV5-1; CDR3nt: TGCGCCAGCCCCAAGTGGGGATATCGGTCCTACAATGAGCAGTTCTTC; CDR3aa: CASPKWGYRSYNEQFF
d_gene: -; abundance: -; j_gene: TRBJ2-5; v_gene: TRBV27; CDR3nt: TGTGCCAGCACCTCTCTAGCAGTCGGAGAGACCCAGTACTTC; CDR3aa: CASTSLAVGETQYF
d_gene: TRBD1; abundance: -; j_gene: TRBJ2-2; v_gene: TRBV19; CDR3nt: TGTGCCACCCGGGACAGGGGGCTCACCGGGGAGCTGTTTTTT; CDR3aa: CATRDRGLTGELFF
d_gene: -; abundance: few; j_gene: TRBJ1-6; v_gene: TRBV18; CDR3nt: TGTGCCAGCTCCCAGGCAGGGGCCGATTCACCCCTCCACTTT; CDR3aa: CASSQAGADSPLHF
d_gene: TRBD1; abundance: -; j_gene: TRBJ1-6; v_gene: TRBV19; CDR3nt: TGTGCCAGTAGTATAGGGACAGGATATAATTCACCCCTCCACTTT; CDR3aa: CASSIGTGYNSPLHF